Below are 6 T cell receptor beta chains sequenced from a single sample in a study of blood T cell repertoires in COVID-19. Clones were sequenced by immunoSEQ multiplex PCR, and TCRdb holds only the in-frame ones, with some missing. The sample has 250,000 or so clones, about 88% seen once. Sequenced sample: peripheral blood. The origin of the receptors is a woman between 65 and 79 years old with active or convalescent COVID-19.

This clone was counted a few times. The chain couples TRBV11-2 to TRBJ1-2, with D perhaps matching TRBD1 (5 bases). Between the trimmed V and J ends, which lost 5 bases and 8 bases, there was a span of 9 bases. The germline gives CDR1 SGHAT, CDR2 FQNNGV. The CDR3 has 11 residues. This CDR3 is CASSPGLGYTF. DNA of the CDR3: TGTGCCAGCAGCCCAGGGTTAGGCTACACCTTC.

The chain links TRBV9 to TRBJ1-1, with D unresolved. CDR1 SGDLS and CDR2 YYNGEE come from the germline V gene. Trimming left V 4 bases short and J 8 bases short, with 15 bases between. The CDR3 length is 13 residues. CDR3 nucleotide sequence: TGTGCCAGCAGCCCTCGCCGGGTACCGGAAGCTTTCTTT. Encoded protein: CASSPRRVPEAFF.

J is TRBJ2-2 and V is TRBV6-2 or TRBV6-3, with 7 bases lining up with TRBD1. V was pared by 4 bases and J by 0 bases, with 2 bases of the junction left unmatched. CDR3 length: 15 amino acids. CDR1 MNHEY and CDR2 SVGEGT come from the germline V gene. The CDR3 bases are TGTGCCAGCAGTTGGGACAGCCCGAACACCGGGGAGCTGTTTTTT. It is translated as CASSWDSPNTGELFF.

The chain combines TRBV4-3 with TRBJ1-3; TRBD1 matches 9 bases. The CDR3 totals 16 residues. Trimming removed 3 bases from V and 0 bases from J; junction bases left unmatched: 3. Germline lookup yields CDR1 LGHNA and CDR2 YSLEER. The CDR3 nucleotides are TGCGCCAGCAGCCAGACAGGGGGGAGCTCTGGAAACACCATATATTTT. Its translation is CASSQTGGSSGNTIYF.

V usage is TRBV7-6 and J usage is TRBJ1-1; possibly TRBD1 for D (5 bases). The CDR3 has 14 amino acids. Trimming took 3 bases from V and 4 from J, leaving 12 bases between them. Looked up from germline, CDR1 is SGHVS and CDR2 is FNYEAQ. The CDR3 here is CASSLGGRTTEAFF. In DNA, the CDR3 is TGTGCCAGCAGCTTGGGGGGGAGGACCACTGAAGCTTTCTTT. The full variable domain, its missing parts supplied by reference TRBV7-6 and TRBJ1-1, is GAGVSQSPRYKVTKRGQDVALRCDPISGHVSLYWYRQALGQGPEFLTYFNYEAQQDKSGLPNDRFSAERPEGSISTLTIQRTEQRDSAMYRCASSLGGRTTEAFFGQGTRLTVV.

The rearrangement links TRBV5-1 to TRBJ2-1; 12 positions agree with TRBD2. The CDR3 totals 15 residues. After removal of 0 bases from V and 10 bases from J, the junction contained 5 bases not matched to a gene. CDR1 is SGHRS and CDR2 is YFSETQ in the germline V gene. CDR3 residues: CASSLASGGAREQFF. The CDR3 DNA reads as TGCGCCAGCAGCTTGGCTAGCGGGGGGGCCCGCGAGCAGTTCTTC.